The present TCR beta chain was sequenced within a study of T cells in Graves' hyperthyroidism and ophthalmopathy. Overall study findings and caveats: Prediction of ophthalmopathy progression came a median roughly 6.6 months pre-onset. Within blood appeared most thyroid clonotypes that had expanded above 0.001.

The CDR3 runs 18 residues. V lost 1 base and J 1 base, leaving 17 bases between the germline ends. Germline CDR1 SGHTA, CDR2 FQGNSA. Patients with uncontrolled infections, other autoimmune diseases, pregnancy or lactation were excluded. From approximately 9.5 ml of fresh peripheral blood, PBMCs were isolated. Amplified regions were TCR beta CDR3 sequences from RNA transcripts. The TCR CDR3 was amplified in a first-round RT-PCR using the HTBI primer set. TCRdb re-called the multiplex PCR reads with MiXCR, one entry per CDR3 protein. The table lists hundreds of thousands of distinct CDR3 sequences, about 14% of them singletons, with 25% to 30% in the top ten. The sample holds many counts of this clonotype. Antigen unknown.

What was sequenced was blood. This receptor was taken from a man between 50 and 59 years old with Graves' ophthalmopathy. The V call is TRBV7-2, the J call TRBJ2-1; D may be TRBD1 or TRBD2 (6 bases each). The CDR3 DNA sequence: TGTGCCAGCAGCTTAGACCCCCCGGGGGCTTGGTCCTACAATGAGCAGTTCTTC. Encoded protein: CASSLDPPGAWSYNEQFF.